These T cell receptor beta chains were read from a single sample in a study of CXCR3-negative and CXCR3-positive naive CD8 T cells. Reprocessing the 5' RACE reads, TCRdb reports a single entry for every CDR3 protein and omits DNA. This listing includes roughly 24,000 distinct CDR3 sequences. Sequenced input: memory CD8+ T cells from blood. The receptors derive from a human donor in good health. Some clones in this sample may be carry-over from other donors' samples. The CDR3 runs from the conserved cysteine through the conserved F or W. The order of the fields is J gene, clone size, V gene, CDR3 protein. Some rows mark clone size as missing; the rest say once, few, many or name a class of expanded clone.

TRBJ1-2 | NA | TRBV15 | CATSPAGLANYGYTF
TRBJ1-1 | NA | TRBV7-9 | CASSFKLAEAFF
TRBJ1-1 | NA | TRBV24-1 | CATSDPRQGGSEAFF
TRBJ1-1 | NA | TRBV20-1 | CSARGAGDTEAFF
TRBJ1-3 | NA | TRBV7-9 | CASSSLSRSGNTIYF
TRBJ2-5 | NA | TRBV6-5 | CASTSGTQPRGQETQYF
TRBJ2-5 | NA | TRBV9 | CASSVSGTLQETQYF
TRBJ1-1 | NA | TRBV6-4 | CASKAETTEAFF
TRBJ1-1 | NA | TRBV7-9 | CASSFPGARSTEAFF
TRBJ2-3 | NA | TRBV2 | CASRYPTSGIISTDTQYF
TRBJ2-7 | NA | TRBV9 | CASSPGLAGTYEQYF
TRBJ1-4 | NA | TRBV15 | CATSKPEANHNEKLFF
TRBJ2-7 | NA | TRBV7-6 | CASSQGDREQYF
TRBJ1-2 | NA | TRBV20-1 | CSARGLAGINYGYTF
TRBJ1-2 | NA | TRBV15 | CATSRPYRDSLFYGYTF
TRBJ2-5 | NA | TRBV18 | CASSPGDKGGETQYF
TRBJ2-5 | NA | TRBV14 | CASSQLGTGAGETQYF
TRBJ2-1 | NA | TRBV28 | CASSFGTGRNEQFF
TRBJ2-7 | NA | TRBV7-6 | CASSLERTGEQYF
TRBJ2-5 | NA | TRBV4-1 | CASSQGFPGLVTQYF
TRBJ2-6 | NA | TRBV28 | CASSFPGDGANVLTF
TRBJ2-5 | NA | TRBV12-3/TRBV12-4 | CASSLQVVETQYF
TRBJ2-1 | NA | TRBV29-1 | CSVAGDRGFNEQFF
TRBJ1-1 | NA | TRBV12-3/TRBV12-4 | CASSLDVRSEAFF
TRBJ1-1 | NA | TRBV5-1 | CASSLQDRGPNTEAFF
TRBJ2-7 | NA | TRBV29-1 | CSVVPLGQGGEQYF
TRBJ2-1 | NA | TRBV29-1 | CSVEHQAKLNEQFF
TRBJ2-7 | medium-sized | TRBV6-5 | CASSSGKAPLEQYF
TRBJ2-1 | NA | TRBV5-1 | CATQSDYNEQFF
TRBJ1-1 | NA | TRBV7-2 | CASSLSPLNEAFF
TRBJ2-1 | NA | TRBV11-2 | CASSAPPYNEQFF
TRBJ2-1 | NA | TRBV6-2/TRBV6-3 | CASSYKSYNEQFF
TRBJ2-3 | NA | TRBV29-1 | CSVEGVIDTQYF
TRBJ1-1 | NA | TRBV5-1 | CASSLFPGQTLNTEAFF
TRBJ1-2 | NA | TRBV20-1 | CSVRANLFYGYTF
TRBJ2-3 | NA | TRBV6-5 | CASKLGRGHTDTQYF
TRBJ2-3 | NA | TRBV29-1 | CSVVGWGTQSGADTQYF
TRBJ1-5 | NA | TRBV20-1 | CSASRVRRDDSNQPQHF
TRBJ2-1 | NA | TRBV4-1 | CASSPPGLGVNEQFF
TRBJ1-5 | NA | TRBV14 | CASSGLGQPQHF
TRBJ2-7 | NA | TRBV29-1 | CSVTGGATYEQYF
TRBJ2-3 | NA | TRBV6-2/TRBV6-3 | CASSYSGDTDTQYF
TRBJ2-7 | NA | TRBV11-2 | CASSLQPPSYGAYEQYF
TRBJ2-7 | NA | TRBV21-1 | CASNQPRSPSYEQYF
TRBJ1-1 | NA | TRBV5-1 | CASSLRPSGTEAFF
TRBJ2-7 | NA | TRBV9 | CASSGDGSPTYEQYF
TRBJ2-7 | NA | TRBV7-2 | CASSFPLDPPSWEQYF